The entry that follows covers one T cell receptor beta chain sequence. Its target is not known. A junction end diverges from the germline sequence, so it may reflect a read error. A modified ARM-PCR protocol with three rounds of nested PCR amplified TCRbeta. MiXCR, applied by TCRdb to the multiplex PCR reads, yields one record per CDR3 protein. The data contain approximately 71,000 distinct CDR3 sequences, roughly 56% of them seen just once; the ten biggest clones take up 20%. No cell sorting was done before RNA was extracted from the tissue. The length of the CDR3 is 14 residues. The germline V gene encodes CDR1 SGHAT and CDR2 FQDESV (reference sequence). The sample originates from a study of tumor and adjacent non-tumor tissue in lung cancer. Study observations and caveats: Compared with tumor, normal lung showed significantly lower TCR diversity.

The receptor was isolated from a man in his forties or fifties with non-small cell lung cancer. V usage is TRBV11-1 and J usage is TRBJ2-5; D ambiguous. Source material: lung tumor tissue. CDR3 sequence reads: CASKTGSRREIQYF. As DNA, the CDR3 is TGTGCCAGCAAGACCGGTAGCCGGAGAGAGATCCAGTACTTC.